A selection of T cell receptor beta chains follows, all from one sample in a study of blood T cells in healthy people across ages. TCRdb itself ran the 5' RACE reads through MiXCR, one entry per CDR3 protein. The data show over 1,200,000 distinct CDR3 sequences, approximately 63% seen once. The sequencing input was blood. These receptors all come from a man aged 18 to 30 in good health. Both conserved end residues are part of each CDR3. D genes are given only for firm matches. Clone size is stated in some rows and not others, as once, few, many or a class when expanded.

CDR3: CSVGGAGTSTGELFF
DNA: TGCAGCGTTGGGGGTGCCGGGACTAGCACCGGGGAGCTGTTTTTT
size: NA
V: TRBV29-1
D: TRBD2
J: TRBJ2-2

CDR3: CASSQTPTSGGANEQFF
DNA: TGCGCCAGCAGCCAGACCCCGACTAGCGGGGGGGCCAATGAGCAGTTCTTC
size: NA
V: TRBV4-1
D: TRBD2
J: TRBJ2-1

CDR3: CASSQNSPHQPQHF
DNA: TGTGCCAGCAGCCAGAACAGTCCCCATCAGCCCCAGCATTTT
size: few
V: TRBV4-2
D: NA
J: TRBJ1-5

CDR3: CASSDTFDGYTF
DNA: TGTGCCAGCAGCGACACGTTTGATGGCTACACCTTC
size: NA
V: TRBV25-1
D: NA
J: TRBJ1-2

CDR3: CASTPSAYSEQFF
DNA: TGTGCCAGCACTCCCTCGGCATACAGTGAGCAGTTCTTC
size: NA
V: TRBV7-9
D: NA
J: TRBJ2-1

CDR3: CASRSGFSNSPLHF
DNA: TGTGCCAGCAGGTCCGGGTTTTCCAATTCACCCCTCCACTTT
size: few
V: TRBV4-2
D: NA
J: TRBJ1-6

CDR3: CSAPLLALRNEQFF
DNA: TGCAGTGCCCCCTTGTTAGCGCTTCGCAATGAGCAGTTCTTC
size: few
V: TRBV20-1
D: NA
J: TRBJ2-1

CDR3: CASRIGQGNYGYTF
DNA: TGTGCCAGCAGAATAGGACAGGGCAACTATGGCTACACCTTC
size: NA
V: TRBV27
D: TRBD1
J: TRBJ1-2

CDR3: CASSFSGRDIQYF
DNA: TGTGCCAGCAGCTTTTCAGGGAGGGACATTCAGTACTTC
size: NA
V: TRBV7-9
D: TRBD2
J: TRBJ2-4

CDR3: CASSDTPVTEETQFF
DNA: TGTGCCAGCTCCGACACTCCCGTCACCGAGGAGACCCAGTTCTTC
size: NA
V: TRBV18
D: NA
J: TRBJ2-1